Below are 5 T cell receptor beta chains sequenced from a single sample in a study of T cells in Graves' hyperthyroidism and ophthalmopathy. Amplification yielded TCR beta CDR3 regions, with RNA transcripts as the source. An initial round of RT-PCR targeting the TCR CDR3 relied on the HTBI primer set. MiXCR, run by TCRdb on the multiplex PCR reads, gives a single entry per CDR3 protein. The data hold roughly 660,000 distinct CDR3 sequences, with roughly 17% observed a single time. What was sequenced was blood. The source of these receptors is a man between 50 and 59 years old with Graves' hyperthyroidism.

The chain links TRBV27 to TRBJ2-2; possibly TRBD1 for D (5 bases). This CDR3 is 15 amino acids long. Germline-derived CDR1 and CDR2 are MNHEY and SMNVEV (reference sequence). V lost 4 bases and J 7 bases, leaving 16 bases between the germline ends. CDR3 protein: CASSYTFAGNGELFF. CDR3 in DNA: TGTGCCAGCAGTTATACATTCGCAGGGAACGGGGAGCTGTTTTTT.

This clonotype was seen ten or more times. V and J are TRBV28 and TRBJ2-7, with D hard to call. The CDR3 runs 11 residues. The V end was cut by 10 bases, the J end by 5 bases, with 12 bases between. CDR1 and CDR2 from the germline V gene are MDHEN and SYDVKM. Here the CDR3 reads CATTDWDEQYF. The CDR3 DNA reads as TGTGCCACCACGGATTGGGACGAGCAGTACTTC.

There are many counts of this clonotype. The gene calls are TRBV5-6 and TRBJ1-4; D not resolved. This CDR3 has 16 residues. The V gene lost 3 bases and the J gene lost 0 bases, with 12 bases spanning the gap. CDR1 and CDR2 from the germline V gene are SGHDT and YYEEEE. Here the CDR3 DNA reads TGTGCCAGCAGCTACCCATCTGGAGCAACTAATGAAAAACTGTTTTTT. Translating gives CASSYPSGATNEKLFF.

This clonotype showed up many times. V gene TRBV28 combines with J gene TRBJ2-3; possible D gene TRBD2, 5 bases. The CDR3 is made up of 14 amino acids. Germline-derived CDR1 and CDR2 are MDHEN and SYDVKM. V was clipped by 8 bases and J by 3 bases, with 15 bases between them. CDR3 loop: CASSEGRETDTQYF. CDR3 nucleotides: TGTGCCAGCTCCGAAGGACGGGAAACAGATACGCAGTATTTT.

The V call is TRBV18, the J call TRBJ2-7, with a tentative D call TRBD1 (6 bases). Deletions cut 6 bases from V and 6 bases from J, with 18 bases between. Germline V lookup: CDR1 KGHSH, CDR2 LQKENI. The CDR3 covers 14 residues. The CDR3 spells CASSDIQGKGEQYF. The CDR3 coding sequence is TGTGCCAGCTCCGATATACAGGGAAAGGGCGAGCAGTACTTC.